These 32 T cell receptor beta chains share one sample of origin, sequenced in a study of OX40 agonist ivuxolimab in advanced cancers. Sequenced by immunoSEQ multiplex PCR; TCRdb stores in-frame clones only, minus some. The data contain about 94,000 clones, under 95% of them seen just once; the ten biggest clones take up about 0.73%. This material consisted of CD4+ or CD8+ T cells sorted from blood, taken in a trial of the OX40 agonist ivuxolimab. Source of these receptors: an adult with an advanced solid tumor such as melanoma, head and neck, liver or kidney cancer.

This clone was found once. V usage is TRBV2 and J usage is TRBJ2-7; tentative D call: TRBD1 (6 bases). Trimming removed 3 bases from V and 3 bases from J, with 9 bases in between. CDR1 SNHLY and CDR2 FYNNEI come from the germline V gene. This CDR3 is 13 amino acids long. The CDR3 nucleotides read TGTGCCAGCAGTGAGGACAGTTACTACGAGCAGTACTTC. Its protein product is CASSEDSYYEQYF.

In DNA form, the CDR3 reads TGTGCCAGCAGTTTACCGGGACAGGCTTCTGGGGCCAACGTCCTGACTTTC. Protein product: CASSLPGQASGANVLTF. The chain carries TRBV28 and TRBJ2-6; 8 positions match TRBD1. This CDR3 has 17 residues. Germline V CDR1 and CDR2: MDHEN, SYDVKM. Trimming at V came to 2 bases and at J to 1 base, leaving 4 bases not matched to a gene. Complete variable domain (other parts from reference TRBV28 and TRBJ2-6): DVKVTQSSRYLVKRTGEKVFLECVQDMDHENMFWYRQDPGLGLRLIYFSYDVKMKEKGDIPEGYSVSREKKERFSLILESASTNQTSMYLCASSLPGQASGANVLTFGAGSRLTVL.

The J gene is TRBJ2-2, the V gene TRBV5-1, with D unclear. The CDR3 consists of 15 residues. Trimming cost V 3 bases and J 5 bases, with 14 bases left between them. Germline V gives CDR1 SGHRS, CDR2 YFSETQ. DNA for the CDR3: TGCGCCAGCAGCTCAAGATCCGAAACTACCGGGGAGCTGTTTTTT. Its protein is CASSSRSETTGELFF.

The chain has TRBV7-2 and TRBJ1-5; maybe TRBD1 (5 bases). Germline lookup yields CDR1 SGHTA and CDR2 FQGNSA. V gave up 5 bases and J gave up 1 base, with 12 bases separating them. The CDR3 runs to 15 residues. This CDR3 reads CASSVGAGSNQPQHF. The CDR3 DNA reads TGTGCCAGCAGCGTAGGGGCGGGCAGCAATCAGCCCCAGCATTTT.

V usage is TRBV9 and J usage is TRBJ1-2; tentative D call: TRBD1 (6 bases). The CDR3 contains 14 residues. CDR1 SGDLS and CDR2 YYNGEE come from the germline V gene. V dropped 4 bases and J dropped 7 bases, with 17 bases sitting between them. DNA of the CDR3: TGTGCCAGCAGCTCGGGACAACCCCCTGGTGGCTACACCTTC. Its protein product is CASSSGQPPGGYTF. The variable domain in full, completed from reference TRBV9 and TRBJ1-2, reads DSGVTQTPKHLITATGQRVTLRCSPRSGDLSVYWYQQSLDQGLQFLIQYYNGEERAKGNILERFSAQQFPDLHSELNLSSLELGDSALYFCASSSGQPPGGYTFGSGTRLTVV.

This CDR3 is CASRRGVNTEAFF. CDR3 sequence (DNA): TGTGCCAGCAGGAGAGGGGTGAACACTGAAGCTTTCTTT. The V gene is TRBV2, the J gene TRBJ1-1; D is possibly TRBD1 (5 bases). This CDR3 is built from 13 residues. Per germline, CDR1 SNHLY and CDR2 FYNNEI. V gave up 6 bases and J gave up 0 bases, with 8 bases separating them.

This chain uses TRBV6-5 with TRBJ2-1; unclear D gene. V was cut by 6 bases and J by 9 bases, with 12 bases left in between. Germline V gene sequence: CDR1 MNHEY, CDR2 SVGAGI. CDR3 length: 12 amino acids. CDR3 amino acids: CASSSRWSEQFF. DNA for the CDR3: TGTGCCAGCAGCTCCAGGTGGAGTGAGCAGTTCTTC.

The chain recombines TRBV28 with TRBJ1-1; D not certain. Germline V CDR1 and CDR2: MDHEN, SYDVKM. The CDR3 runs 13 residues. The V end was cut by 5 bases, the J end by 4 bases, with 11 bases between. The CDR3 coding sequence is TGTGCCAGCAGTATCGGACGGGCCACTGAAGCTTTCTTT. Translated: CASSIGRATEAFF.

This rearrangement joins TRBV7-8 to TRBJ2-7; 11 bases fit TRBD2. The germline CDR1 and CDR2 sequences are SGHVS and FQNEAQ. CDR3 length: 18 residues. Trimming removed 4 bases from V and 8 bases from J; junction bases left unmatched: 19. The CDR3: CASSSGLIRTSGQSKQYF. As DNA, the CDR3 is TGTGCCAGCAGCTCAGGCCTGATCCGGACTAGCGGGCAAAGTAAGCAGTACTTC.

V is TRBV7-3 and J is TRBJ2-3, with 7 bases aligning to TRBD1. V lost 6 bases and J lost 2; bases outside the gene matches: 5. Germline loops: CDR1 SGHTA, CDR2 FQGTGA. The CDR3 consists of 14 residues. The CDR3: CASRKGAVTDTQYF. CDR3 DNA sequence: TGTGCCAGCAGAAAGGGGGCGGTCACAGATACGCAGTATTTT.

This clone appeared once. The chain has TRBV19 and TRBJ2-7; 9 bases align to TRBD1. The V gene end was trimmed by 6 bases and the J gene end by 2 bases; junction bases not matched to a gene: 8. Germline V gene data show CDR1 as LNHDA and CDR2 as SQIVND (reference sequence). The CDR3 sequence is 15 residues long. This CDR3 reads CASRVGQGGTYEQYF. CDR3 DNA sequence: TGTGCCAGTAGAGTGGGACAGGGTGGAACCTACGAGCAGTACTTC.

The genes are TRBV6-6 and TRBJ2-7, with 9 positions matching TRBD2. Germline CDR1 reads MNHNY; CDR2 reads SVGAGI (reference sequence). V dropped 6 bases and J dropped 1; count of bases not matched to a gene: 7. This CDR3 spans 15 amino acids. The CDR3: CASSLTSGWSYEQYF. The CDR3 DNA reads as TGTGCCAGCAGCCTAACTAGCGGGTGGTCCTACGAGCAGTACTTC.

The chain couples TRBV5-1 to TRBJ2-1; TRBD2 aligns across 11 bases. CDR1 is SGHRS, CDR2 YFSETQ, per germline. Losses at the gene ends were 0 bases for V and 6 bases for J; bases not matched to a gene: 8. The CDR3 runs 17 residues. In DNA, the CDR3 is TGCGCCAGCAGCTTGGGCCAACTAGCGGGAGATATCAATGAGCAGTTCTTC. Its protein is CASSLGQLAGDINEQFF.

V is TRBV5-6 and J is TRBJ2-1, with 10 nucleotides matching TRBD2. Germline V gene sequence: CDR1 SGHDT, CDR2 YYEEEE. The CDR3 contains 15 residues. Unmatched junction bases numbered 2, after V lost 0 bases and J lost 5 bases. CDR3 sequence reads: CASSLELAGHNEQFF. The CDR3 coding sequence is TGTGCCAGCAGCTTGGAACTAGCGGGACACAATGAGCAGTTCTTC.

V gene TRBV30 combines with J gene TRBJ2-6; D is perhaps TRBD1 (6 bases). Germline-derived CDR1 and CDR2 are GTSNPN and SVGIG (reference sequence). V was pared by 4 bases and J by 4 bases, with 14 bases between. The length of the CDR3 is 15 residues. CDR3 nucleotides: TGTGCCTGGACGCCGGGACAAGCAGGGGCCAACGTCCTGACTTTC. It specifies CAWTPGQAGANVLTF.

The rearrangement links TRBV9 to TRBJ1-4; TRBD1 aligns across 8 bases. The CDR3 is 18 amino acids. V lost 4 bases and J lost 0; bases outside the gene matches: 11. Germline V gene lookup returns CDR1 SGDLS and CDR2 YYNGEE. The CDR3 reads CASSRSGQGLTTNEKLFF. The CDR3, as DNA: TGTGCCAGCAGCCGATCCGGACAGGGACTTACAACTAATGAAAAACTGTTTTTT.

This chain links TRBV10-3 with TRBJ2-5; 8 positions agree with TRBD1. V shed 10 bases and J 5 bases; nucleotides not matched to a gene: 12. The germline V gene has CDR1 ENHRY and CDR2 SYGVKD. This CDR3 is built from 14 residues. DNA for the CDR3: TGTGCCACCACGGGCGGCCAGGGGGCCGAGACCCAGTACTTC. This gives the protein CATTGGQGAETQYF.

The chain combines TRBV19 with TRBJ2-3; 8 nucleotides match TRBD2. The CDR3 has 15 amino acids. The junction had 2 bases not matched to a gene; V was cut back by 3 bases and J by 0 bases. CDR1 and CDR2 from the germline V gene are LNHDA and SQIVND (reference sequence). The CDR3 sequence: CASSISGTSTDTQYF. The CDR3 bases are TGTGCCAGTAGTATTAGCGGGACTAGCACAGATACGCAGTATTTT.

The chain uses TRBV28 and TRBJ2-3; 10 nucleotides line up with TRBD2. Per the germline V gene, CDR1 is MDHEN and CDR2 is SYDVKM. The CDR3 is 17 residues long. With V trimmed by 2 bases and J by 0 bases, 5 bases remained unmatched. The CDR3 loop is CASSLPTTSGSTDTQYF. In DNA, the CDR3 is TGTGCCAGCAGTTTACCTACGACTAGCGGGAGCACAGATACGCAGTATTTT.

The V and J genes are TRBV5-1 and TRBJ2-3; tentatively, D is TRBD1 or TRBD2 (5 bases each). Trimming removed 3 bases at V and 0 bases at J, with 20 bases between. The CDR3 has 18 amino acids. The V gene's germline CDR1 is SGHRS and CDR2 YFSETQ. The CDR3 sequence is CASSSFGLGRTSTDTQYF. The CDR3, as DNA: TGCGCCAGCAGCTCTTTCGGGCTGGGACGGACTAGCACAGATACGCAGTATTTT.

The chain is built from TRBV11-1 and TRBJ2-1; D is uncertain. CDR1 is SGHAT and CDR2 is FQDESV in the germline V gene (reference sequence). Trimming cost V 2 bases and J 5 bases, with 10 bases left between them. The CDR3 is 14 amino acids. The CDR3 loop is CASSLFAGNNEQFF. CDR3 nucleotide sequence: TGTGCCAGCAGCTTATTCGCTGGGAACAATGAGCAGTTCTTC.

This chain joins TRBV28 and TRBJ2-6, with 7 bases lining up with TRBD2. J lost 3 bases, V lost 2 bases, and 7 bases had no gene match. Germline assignment: CDR1 MDHEN and CDR2 SYDVKM. CDR3 size: 17 residues. In nucleotides, the CDR3 is TGTGCCAGCAGTTTAGCGGGAGCCCCCAGTGGGGCCAACGTCCTGACTTTC. It encodes CASSLAGAPSGANVLTF.

The chain carries TRBV28 and TRBJ2-5, with TRBD2 identical over 11 bases. Germline V lookup: CDR1 MDHEN, CDR2 SYDVKM. The CDR3 has 16 amino acids. Trimming cost V 5 bases and J 0 bases; bases outside gene matches: 5. CDR3 sequence (DNA): TGTGCCAGCAGTACTCGGACTAGCGGGTACCAAGAGACCCAGTACTTC. The encoded protein is CASSTRTSGYQETQYF. The variable domain in full, with the rest retrieved from reference TRBV28 and TRBJ2-5, is DVKVTQSSRYLVKRTGEKVFLECVQDMDHENMFWYRQDPGLGLRLIYFSYDVKMKEKGDIPEGYSVSREKKERFSLILESASTNQTSMYLCASSTRTSGYQETQYFGPGTRLLVL.

The chain couples TRBV5-6 to TRBJ2-6, with 8 bases matching TRBD2. With 4 bases clipped from V and 0 bases from J, the junction kept 0 bases outside the gene matches. CDR1 is SGHDT and CDR2 is YYEEEE in the germline V gene. CDR3 length: 15 residues. The CDR3 region has the DNA TGTGCCAGCAGCCGGGAGGGCTCTGGGGCCAACGTCCTGACTTTC. It is translated as CASSREGSGANVLTF.

This chain uses TRBV5-4 with TRBJ2-3; tentatively, D is TRBD1 (6 bases). Germline V gene lookup returns CDR1 SGHNT and CDR2 YYREEE (reference sequence). CDR3 length: 14 residues. With 4 bases removed from V and 1 base from J, the gap between germline ends came to 10 bases. The CDR3 loop reads CASSTRQGTDTQYF. CDR3 DNA sequence: TGTGCCAGCAGCACGAGACAGGGCACAGATACGCAGTATTTT.

In nucleotides, the CDR3 is TGTGCCAGCCAGGGCTCCTCTGTCTCCTACAATGAGCAGTTCTTC. Translated, it gives CASQGSSVSYNEQFF. The rearrangement uses TRBV7-2 and TRBJ2-1, with a tentative D call TRBD1 (5 bases). The CDR3 is 15 residues long. V lost 8 bases and J lost 0, with 14 bases in between. CDR1 and CDR2 from the germline V gene are SGHTA and FQGNSA.

The chain recombines TRBV7-3 with TRBJ2-3; D is undetermined. This CDR3 has 14 amino acids. Germline V gene sequence: CDR1 SGHTA, CDR2 FQGTGA. The germline V and J ends were trimmed by 2 bases and 0 bases, with 6 bases remaining between them. CDR3: CASSLGPSTDTQYF. The CDR3 region has the DNA TGTGCCAGCAGCTTAGGGCCTAGCACAGATACGCAGTATTTT.

The chain uses TRBV13 and TRBJ1-2, with D uncertain. The germline CDR1 and CDR2 sequences are PRHDT and FYEKMQ (reference sequence). Deletions cut 2 bases from V and 0 bases from J, with 10 bases between. The CDR3 contains 15 residues. The CDR3: CASSLPADPNYGYTF. CDR3 nucleotides: TGTGCCAGCAGCTTACCGGCAGATCCTAACTATGGCTACACCTTC.

The V gene is TRBV10-3, the J gene TRBJ2-7, with 8 positions matching TRBD2. The germline CDR1 and CDR2 sequences are ENHRY and SYGVKD. V was pared by 4 bases and J by 6 bases, with 8 bases of the junction left unmatched. The CDR3 is 14 residues long. The CDR3 spells CAISATSGTPEQYF. The CDR3 DNA reads as TGTGCCATCAGTGCTACTAGCGGAACCCCCGAGCAGTACTTC.

This chain connects TRBV19 to TRBJ1-6; TRBD1 agrees at 11 bases. The germline CDR1 and CDR2 sequences are LNHDA and SQIVND (reference sequence). The CDR3 is made up of 16 amino acids. The V gene end was trimmed by 6 bases and the J gene end by 9 bases; junction bases not matched to a gene: 10. The DNA of the CDR3 is TGTGCCAGTAGCCGGACAGGGGGCGAGAGTGGTTCACCCCTCCACTTT. It is translated as CASSRTGGESGSPLHF.

Concerning this clone itself: An end of the junction differs from the germline gene, which may be a read error. V usage is TRBV7-2 and J usage is TRBJ2-1; 10 bases fit TRBD2. Per the germline V gene, CDR1 is SGHTA and CDR2 is FQGNSA. The CDR3 totals 15 residues. The CDR3: CASSPRGLAYNEQLF. Written as DNA, the CDR3 is TGTGCCAGCAGCCCTCGGGGACTAGCGTACAATGAGCAGCTCTTC. The full variable domain, rest sourced from reference TRBV7-2 and TRBJ2-1, is GAGVSQSPSNKVTEKGKDVELRCDPISGHTALYWYRQSLGQGLEFLIYFQGNSAPDKSGLPSDRFSAERTGGSVSTLTIQRTQQEDSAVYLCASSPRGLAYNEQLFGPGTRLTVL.

V is TRBV5-6 and J is TRBJ2-1; TRBD1 agrees at 8 bases. There are 16 residues in the CDR3. The germline CDR1 and CDR2 sequences are SGHDT and YYEEEE. J lost 6 bases, V lost 4 bases, and 12 bases had no gene match. The CDR3 is CASSPALDRGGNEQFF. CDR3 nucleotides: TGTGCCAGCAGCCCGGCCCTTGACAGGGGTGGCAATGAGCAGTTCTTC.